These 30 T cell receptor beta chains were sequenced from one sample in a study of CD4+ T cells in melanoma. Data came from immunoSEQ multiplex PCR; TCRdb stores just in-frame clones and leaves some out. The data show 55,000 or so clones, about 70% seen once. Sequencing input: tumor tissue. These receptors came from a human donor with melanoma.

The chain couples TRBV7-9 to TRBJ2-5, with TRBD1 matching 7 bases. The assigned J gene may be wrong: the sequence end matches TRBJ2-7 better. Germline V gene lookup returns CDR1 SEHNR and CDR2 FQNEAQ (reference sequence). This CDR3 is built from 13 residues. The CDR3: CASRGQRTYEQYF. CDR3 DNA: TGTGCCAGCCGGGGACAGCGAACCTACGAGCAGTACTTC.

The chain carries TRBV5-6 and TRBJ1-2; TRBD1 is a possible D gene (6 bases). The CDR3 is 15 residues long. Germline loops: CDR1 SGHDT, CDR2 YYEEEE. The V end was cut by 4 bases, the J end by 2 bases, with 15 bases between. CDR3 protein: CASSLGAGLNYGYTF. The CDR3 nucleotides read TGTGCCAGCAGCCTGGGGGCGGGACTCAACTATGGCTACACCTTC. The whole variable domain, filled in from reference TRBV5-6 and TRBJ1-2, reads DAGVTQSPTHLIKTRGQQVTLRCSPKSGHDTVSWYQQALGQGPQFIFQYYEEEERQRGNFPDRFSGHQFPNYSSELNVNALLLGDSALYLCASSLGAGLNYGYTFGSGTRLTVV.

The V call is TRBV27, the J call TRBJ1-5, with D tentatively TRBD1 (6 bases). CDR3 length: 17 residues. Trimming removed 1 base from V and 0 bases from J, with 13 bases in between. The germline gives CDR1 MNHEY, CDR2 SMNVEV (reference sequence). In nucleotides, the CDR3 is TGTGCCAGCAGTTTATTCGGGGGGCCCGATAGCAATCAGCCCCAGCATTTT. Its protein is CASSLFGGPDSNQPQHF.

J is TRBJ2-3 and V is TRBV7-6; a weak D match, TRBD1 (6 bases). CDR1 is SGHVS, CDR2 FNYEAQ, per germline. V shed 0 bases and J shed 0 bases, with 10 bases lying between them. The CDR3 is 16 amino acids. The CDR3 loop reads CASSLASGQSTDTQYF. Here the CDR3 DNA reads TGTGCCAGCAGCTTAGCATCCGGACAGAGCACAGATACGCAGTATTTT.

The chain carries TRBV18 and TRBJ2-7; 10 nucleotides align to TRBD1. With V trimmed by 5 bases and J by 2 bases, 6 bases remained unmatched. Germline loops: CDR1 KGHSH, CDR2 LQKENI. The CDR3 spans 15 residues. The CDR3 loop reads CASSFSGTGAYEQYF. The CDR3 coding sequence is TGTGCCAGCTCATTCTCCGGGACAGGGGCCTACGAGCAGTACTTC.

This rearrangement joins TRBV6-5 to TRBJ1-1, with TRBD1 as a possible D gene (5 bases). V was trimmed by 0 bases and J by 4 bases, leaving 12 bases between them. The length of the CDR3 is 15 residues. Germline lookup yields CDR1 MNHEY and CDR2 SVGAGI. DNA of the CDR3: TGTGCCAGCAGTTACTCGATACTCGGGGGCACTGAAGCTTTCTTT. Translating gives CASSYSILGGTEAFF.

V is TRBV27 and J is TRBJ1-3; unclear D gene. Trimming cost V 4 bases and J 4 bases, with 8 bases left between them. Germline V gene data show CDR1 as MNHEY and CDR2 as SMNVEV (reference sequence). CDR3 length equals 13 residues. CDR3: CASSSDYGNTIYF. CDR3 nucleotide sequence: TGTGCCAGCAGTTCAGACTACGGAAACACCATATATTTT.

CDR3 nucleotides: TGTGCCAGCAGCGCAGATTTCGACAGCATCCGGGAGCTGTTTTTT. Its protein is CASSADFDSIRELFF. The chain uses TRBV6-6 and TRBJ2-2, with a tentative D call TRBD1 (5 bases). The CDR3 loop spans 15 amino acids. V shed 6 bases and J shed 9 bases, with 20 bases lying between them. Germline CDR1 MNHNY, CDR2 SVGAGI (reference sequence).

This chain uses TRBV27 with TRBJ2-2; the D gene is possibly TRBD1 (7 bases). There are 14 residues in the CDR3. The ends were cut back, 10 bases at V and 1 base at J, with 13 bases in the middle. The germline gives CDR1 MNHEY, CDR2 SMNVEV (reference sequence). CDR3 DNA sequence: TGTGCCACATGGGGGGACAGGAACACCGGGGAGCTGTTTTTT. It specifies CATWGDRNTGELFF.

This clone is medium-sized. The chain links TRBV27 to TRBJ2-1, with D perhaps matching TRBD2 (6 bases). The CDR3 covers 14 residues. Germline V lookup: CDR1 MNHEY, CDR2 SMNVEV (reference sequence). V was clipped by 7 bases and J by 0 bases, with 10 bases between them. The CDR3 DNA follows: TGTGCCAGCACCGCCGGGAGCTCCTACAATGAGCAGTTCTTC. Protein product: CASTAGSSYNEQFF.

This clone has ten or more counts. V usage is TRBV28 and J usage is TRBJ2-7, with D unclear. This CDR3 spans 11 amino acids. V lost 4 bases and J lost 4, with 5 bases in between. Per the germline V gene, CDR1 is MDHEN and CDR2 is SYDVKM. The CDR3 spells CASSSRYEQYF. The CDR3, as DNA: TGTGCCAGCAGTTCCCGGTACGAGCAGTACTTC.

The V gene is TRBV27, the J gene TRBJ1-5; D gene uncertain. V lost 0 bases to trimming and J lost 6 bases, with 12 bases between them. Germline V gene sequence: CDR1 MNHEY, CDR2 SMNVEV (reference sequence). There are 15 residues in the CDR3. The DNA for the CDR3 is TGTGCCAGCAGTTTATCTTCAGTGGGAGGTCAGCCCCAGCATTTT. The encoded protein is CASSLSSVGGQPQHF.

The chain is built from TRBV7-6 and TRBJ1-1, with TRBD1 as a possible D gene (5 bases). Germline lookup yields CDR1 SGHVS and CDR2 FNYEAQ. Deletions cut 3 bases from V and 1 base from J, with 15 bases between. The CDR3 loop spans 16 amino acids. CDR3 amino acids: CASSLQFAGSNTEAFF. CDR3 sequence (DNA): TGTGCCAGCAGCTTGCAATTTGCAGGGTCGAACACTGAAGCTTTCTTT. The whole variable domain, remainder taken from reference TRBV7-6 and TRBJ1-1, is GAGVSQSPRYKVTKRGQDVALRCDPISGHVSLYWYRQALGQGPEFLTYFNYEAQQDKSGLPNDRFSAERPEGSISTLTIQRTEQRDSAMYRCASSLQFAGSNTEAFFGQGTRLTVV.

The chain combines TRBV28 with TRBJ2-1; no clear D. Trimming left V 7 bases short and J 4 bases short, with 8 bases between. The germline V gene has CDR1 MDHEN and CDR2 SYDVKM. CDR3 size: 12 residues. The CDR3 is CASNDVYNEQFF. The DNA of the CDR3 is TGTGCCAGCAATGACGTTTACAATGAGCAGTTCTTC.

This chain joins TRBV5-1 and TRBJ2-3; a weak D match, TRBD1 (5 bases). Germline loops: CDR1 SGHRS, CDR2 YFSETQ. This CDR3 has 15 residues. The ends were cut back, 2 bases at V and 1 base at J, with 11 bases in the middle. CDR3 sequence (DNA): TGCGCCAGCAGCTTCAGGGCCTTCGGCACAGATACGCAGTATTTT. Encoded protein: CASSFRAFGTDTQYF.

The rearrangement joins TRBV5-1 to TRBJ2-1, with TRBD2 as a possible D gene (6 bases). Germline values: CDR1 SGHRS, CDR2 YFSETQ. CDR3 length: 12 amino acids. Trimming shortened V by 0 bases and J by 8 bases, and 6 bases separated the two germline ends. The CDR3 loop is CASSLGGDEQFF. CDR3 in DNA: TGCGCCAGCAGCTTGGGCGGGGATGAGCAGTTCTTC.

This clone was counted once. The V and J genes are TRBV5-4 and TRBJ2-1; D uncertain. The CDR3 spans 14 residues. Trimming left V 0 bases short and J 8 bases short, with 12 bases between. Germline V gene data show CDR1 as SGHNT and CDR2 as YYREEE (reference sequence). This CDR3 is CASSLGRGWDEQFF. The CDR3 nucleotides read TGTGCCAGCAGCTTGGGGCGTGGGTGGGATGAGCAGTTCTTC.

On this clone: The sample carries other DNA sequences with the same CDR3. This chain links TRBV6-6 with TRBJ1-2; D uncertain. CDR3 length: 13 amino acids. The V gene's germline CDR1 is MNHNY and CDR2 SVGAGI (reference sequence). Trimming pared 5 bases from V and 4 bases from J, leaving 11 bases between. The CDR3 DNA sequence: TGTGCCAGCAGTCTAACAGTTGGCTATGGCTACACCTTC. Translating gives CASSLTVGYGYTF.

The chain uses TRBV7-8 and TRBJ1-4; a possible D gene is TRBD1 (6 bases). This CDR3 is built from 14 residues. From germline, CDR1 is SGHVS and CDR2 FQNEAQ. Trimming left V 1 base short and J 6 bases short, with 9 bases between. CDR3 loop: CASSLVGGDEKLFF. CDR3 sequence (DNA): TGTGCCAGCAGCTTAGTAGGGGGTGATGAAAAACTGTTTTTT.

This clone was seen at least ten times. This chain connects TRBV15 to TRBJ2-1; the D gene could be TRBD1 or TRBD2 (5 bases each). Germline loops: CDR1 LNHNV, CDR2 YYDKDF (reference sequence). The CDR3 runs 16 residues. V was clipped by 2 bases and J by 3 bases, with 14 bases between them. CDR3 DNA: TGTGCCACCAGCAGAACCCTCGGGGCCCTCTACAATGAGCAGTTCTTC. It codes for CATSRTLGALYNEQFF.

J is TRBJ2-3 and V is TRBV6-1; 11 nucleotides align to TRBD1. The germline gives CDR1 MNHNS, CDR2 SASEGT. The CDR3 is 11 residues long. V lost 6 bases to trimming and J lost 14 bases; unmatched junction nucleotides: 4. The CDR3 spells CASRRDRGGYF. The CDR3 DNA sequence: TGTGCCAGCAGAAGGGACAGGGGGGGGTATTTT.

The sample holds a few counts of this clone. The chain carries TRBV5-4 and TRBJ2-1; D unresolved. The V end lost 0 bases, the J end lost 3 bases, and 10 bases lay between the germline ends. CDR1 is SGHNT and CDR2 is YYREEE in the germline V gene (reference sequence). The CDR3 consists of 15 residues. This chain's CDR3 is CASSLGLAYYNEQFF. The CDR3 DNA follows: TGTGCCAGCAGCTTGGGGTTGGCCTACTACAATGAGCAGTTCTTC.

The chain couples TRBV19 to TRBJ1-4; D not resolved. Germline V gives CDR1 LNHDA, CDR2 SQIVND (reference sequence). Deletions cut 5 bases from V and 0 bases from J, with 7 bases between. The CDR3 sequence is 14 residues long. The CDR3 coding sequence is TGTGCCAGTAGTTATAGGGCAACTAATGAAAAACTGTTTTTT. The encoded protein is CASSYRATNEKLFF. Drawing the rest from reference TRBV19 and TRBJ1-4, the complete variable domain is DGGITQSPKYLFRKEGQNVTLSCEQNLNHDAMYWYRQDPGQGLRLIYYSQIVNDFQKGDIAEGYSVSREKKESFPLTVTSAQKNPTAFYLCASSYRATNEKLFFGSGTQLSVL.

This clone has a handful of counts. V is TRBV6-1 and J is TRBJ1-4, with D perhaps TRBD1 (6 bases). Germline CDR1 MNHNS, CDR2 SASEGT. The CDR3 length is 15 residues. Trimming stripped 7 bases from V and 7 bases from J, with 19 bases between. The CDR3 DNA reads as TGTGCCAGCACCCTGAACCCCGGACAGTCTGAAAAACTGTTTTTT. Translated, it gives CASTLNPGQSEKLFF.

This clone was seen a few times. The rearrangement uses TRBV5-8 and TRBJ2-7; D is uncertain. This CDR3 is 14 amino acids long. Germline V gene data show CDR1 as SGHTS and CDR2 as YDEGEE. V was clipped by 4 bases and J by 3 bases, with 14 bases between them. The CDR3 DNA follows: TGTGCCAGCAGCCCGCGCCCTCCACACTACGAGCAGTACTTC. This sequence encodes CASSPRPPHYEQYF.

This chain's CDR3 is CASSQEFAGFQPQHF. The CDR3 nucleotides are TGCGCCAGCAGCCAAGAGTTTGCGGGATTTCAGCCCCAGCATTTT. The chain couples TRBV4-1 to TRBJ1-5; D remains unclear. Between the trimmed V and J ends, which lost 0 bases and 6 bases, there was a span of 12 bases. Germline CDR1 is MGHRA and CDR2 is YSYEKL. This CDR3 has 15 residues.

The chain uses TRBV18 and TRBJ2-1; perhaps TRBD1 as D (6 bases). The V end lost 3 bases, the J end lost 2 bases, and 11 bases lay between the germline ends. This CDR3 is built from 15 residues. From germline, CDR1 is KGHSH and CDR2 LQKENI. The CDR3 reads CASSPQGLTYNEQFF. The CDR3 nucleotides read TGTGCCAGCTCACCCCAGGGGCTCACCTACAATGAGCAGTTCTTC.

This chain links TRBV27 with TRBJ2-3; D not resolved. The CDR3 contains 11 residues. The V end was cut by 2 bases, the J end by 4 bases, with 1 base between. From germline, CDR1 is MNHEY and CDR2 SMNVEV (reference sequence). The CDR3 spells CASSLADTQYF. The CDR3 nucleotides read TGTGCCAGCAGTTTAGCAGATACGCAGTATTTT.

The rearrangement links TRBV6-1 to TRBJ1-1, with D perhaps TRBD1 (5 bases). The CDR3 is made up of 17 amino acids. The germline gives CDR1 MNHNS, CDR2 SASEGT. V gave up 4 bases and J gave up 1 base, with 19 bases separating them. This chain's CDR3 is CASSALVGGYENTEAFF. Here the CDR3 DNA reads TGTGCCAGCAGTGCATTAGTCGGGGGGTACGAGAACACTGAAGCTTTCTTT.

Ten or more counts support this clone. The CDR3 region is CASSGLEGYEQYF. In DNA form, the CDR3 reads TGTGCCAGCAGTGGGCTAGAAGGCTACGAGCAGTACTTC. V usage is TRBV6-1 and J usage is TRBJ2-7, with D unclear. This CDR3 comprises 13 residues. Trimming removed 4 bases at V and 3 bases at J, with 10 bases between. Germline CDR1 and CDR2: MNHNS and SASEGT.